The rows below give T cell receptor beta chains drawn from one sample of a study of memory CD4+ T cells and cytomegalovirus serostatus. Measured with immunoSEQ multiplex PCR; TCRdb has only the in-frame clones, and not every one. The sample comprises about 45,000 clones, about 80% of which are singletons, and around 1.9% rests with the top ten. The source material was memory CD4+ T cells from blood. These receptors originate from an adult in good health and CMV-seronegative. CDR3s include the opening cysteine and the closing phenylalanine or tryptophan. The D gene is left open where the match is weak. A row's size may be missing; if present it is once, few, many or a size class.

CDR3 DNA,CDR3 protein,CDR3 length,V gene,clone size,J gene,D gene
TGTGCCAGCAGCTCACCCCGGGACTCAATCGTCGGCGAGCAGTACTTC,CASSSPRDSIVGEQYF,16,TRBV5-6,-,TRBJ2-7,-
TGTGCCAGCAGTGGGACAGGGGGCCCCCCTTCACCCCTCCACTTT,CASSGTGGPPSPLHF,15,TRBV6-6,-,TRBJ1-6,TRBD1
TGTGCCAGCAGTCCCTCCGTGCCACTCCAAGAGACCCAGTACTTC,CASSPSVPLQETQYF,15,TRBV27,-,TRBJ2-5,-
TGTGCCAGCTCCCTCGTAGGGGCCAATCAGCCCCAGCATTTT,CASSLVGANQPQHF,14,TRBV6-6,few,TRBJ1-5,-
TGTGCCAGCAGCTCTGGTGGGACAGGGGGAAACACCATATATTTT,CASSSGGTGGNTIYF,15,TRBV5-5,-,TRBJ1-3,TRBD1
TGTGCCAGCAGTGAGGACAGGGGACGGGAAGAGACCCAGTACTTC,CASSEDRGREETQYF,15,TRBV6-1,-,TRBJ2-5,TRBD1
TGTGCCAGCAGCTTGAGGGGGAGTCCCTATAATTCACCCCTCCACTTT,CASSLRGSPYNSPLHF,16,TRBV5-4,once,TRBJ1-6,-
TGTGCCAGCAGCTTGTGGAATGAAAAACTGTTTTTT,CASSLWNEKLFF,12,TRBV11-2,-,TRBJ1-4,-
TGTGCCAGCAGTGATTGGAATGAGCAGTTCTTC,CASSDWNEQFF,11,TRBV2,-,TRBJ2-1,-
TGTGCCAGCAGCCCCGTCTATGGCTACACCTTC,CASSPVYGYTF,11,TRBV11-2,-,TRBJ1-2,-
TGTGCCAGCAGTTTGCCCAGGGGCTATGGCTACACCTTC,CASSLPRGYGYTF,13,TRBV28,-,TRBJ1-2,-
TGTGCCAGCAGCTTAGCGGGGGGAAATCAGCCCCAGCATTTT,CASSLAGGNQPQHF,14,TRBV7-9,-,TRBJ1-5,-
TGTGCCAGCACCCCTGGGACAGGGGTGGTCGAGCAGTACTTC,CASTPGTGVVEQYF,14,TRBV6-1,-,TRBJ2-7,TRBD1
TGTGCCAGCAGCTGGACTAGTCTCTACAATGAGCAGTTCTTC,CASSWTSLYNEQFF,14,TRBV5-6,-,TRBJ2-1,TRBD2
TGTGCCAGCACCTACCGACAGGGAGGGGCCGGGGAGCTGTTTTTT,CASTYRQGGAGELFF,15,TRBV28,few,TRBJ2-2,-
TGTGCCAGCAGTTTTTGGAGTCATGGGGAGACCCAGTACTTC,CASSFWSHGETQYF,14,TRBV28,-,TRBJ2-5,-
TGTGCCAGCTCCCCGCTGCCCGGGACAGGGGATGAAAAACTGTTTTTT,CASSPLPGTGDEKLFF,16,TRBV2,-,TRBJ1-4,TRBD1
TGCGCCAGCAGCTTACTAGCGGGGCTCGGCACAGATACGCAGTATTTT,CASSLLAGLGTDTQYF,16,TRBV5-1,-,TRBJ2-3,TRBD2
TGTGCCACCAGCAGATGGGCGGCGGGAAGCTCCTACAATGAGCAGTTCTTC,CATSRWAAGSSYNEQFF,17,TRBV15,-,TRBJ2-1,-
TGTGCCAGCAGTTTTCTGGAATCCTATGGCTACACCTTC,CASSFLESYGYTF,13,TRBV28,-,TRBJ1-2,-
TGCGCCAGCAGTTTTTTGGGCATAAGTAATGAAAAACTGTTTTTT,CASSFLGISNEKLFF,15,TRBV5-1,-,TRBJ1-4,-
TGTGCCAGCAGCCAATCCTTGCCTAGCGGAACCGGGGAGCTGTTTTTT,CASSQSLPSGTGELFF,16,TRBV11-1,-,TRBJ2-2,TRBD2
TGTGCCAGCAACGGACAGGAGAATGAAAAACTGTTTTTT,CASNGQENEKLFF,13,TRBV6-1,-,TRBJ1-4,TRBD1
TGTGCCAGCAGTTCGCGGACAGGGGAAGACGAGCAGTACTTC,CASSSRTGEDEQYF,14,TRBV6-6,once,TRBJ2-7,TRBD1
TGTGCCAGCTCACCACAGGCTAGCGGGGGGGCCGGCGGCACAGATACGCAGTATTTT,CASSPQASGGAGGTDTQYF,19,TRBV18,once,TRBJ2-3,TRBD2
TGTGCCAGCAGCCGACAGGGTCTCTACGAGCAGTACTTC,CASSRQGLYEQYF,13,TRBV6-1,-,TRBJ2-7,TRBD1
TGCGCCAGCAGCTTGGCACAGCCGGAAAGAGATACGCAGTATTTT,CASSLAQPERDTQYF,15,TRBV5-1,-,TRBJ2-3,-
TGTGCCAGTAGTCCCCTGCATTCCAATGAGCAGTTCTTC,CASSPLHSNEQFF,13,TRBV19,-,TRBJ2-1,-
TGCGCCAGCAGTCCAGACAGGGGCAATGAAAAACTGTTTTTT,CASSPDRGNEKLFF,14,TRBV5-1,-,TRBJ1-4,TRBD1
TGTGCCAGTAGTAAAGCTACAGGTGGTTCACCCCTCCACTTT,CASSKATGGSPLHF,14,TRBV19,-,TRBJ1-6,-
TGTGCCAGCAGTCCAGACCCCCATAAAAAGGGGTATAATTCACCCCTCCACTTT,CASSPDPHKKGYNSPLHF,18,TRBV28,-,TRBJ1-6,-
TGCGCCAGCAGTCAATCCGGAAGGAGTACTCAGCCCCAGCATTTT,CASSQSGRSTQPQHF,15,TRBV23-1,few,TRBJ1-5,-
TGTGCCAGCAGCGTAGAGTCGGTACCGAGGGGGACCCAGTACTTC,CASSVESVPRGTQYF,15,TRBV9,-,TRBJ2-5,-
TGTGCCAGTAGTTGGGACAGGGAGGCTTCCGGCTACACCTTC,CASSWDREASGYTF,14,TRBV19,few,TRBJ1-2,TRBD1
TGCGCCAGCGTCCGGGGGGGCAGCACAGATACGCAGTATTTT,CASVRGGSTDTQYF,14,TRBV5-1,-,TRBJ2-3,TRBD2
TGTGCCAGCAGCCCCTCGACAGGCCTTACCTATGGCTACACCTTC,CASSPSTGLTYGYTF,15,TRBV7-6,few,TRBJ1-2,-